This paragraph covers one TCR beta chain sequence. The germline CDR1 and CDR2 sequences are SGHRS and YFSETQ. There are 15 residues in the CDR3. The V segment lost 4 bases and the J segment 6 bases; nucleotides outside the gene matches: 9. Clones were read by immunoSEQ multiplex PCR, and TCRdb kept only the in-frame ones, dropping some. The table includes around 110,000 clones, approximately 86% detected once. This record belongs to a study of blood T cell repertoires in COVID-19. As for the study in general: Sites in the United States, Italy and Spain provided acute and convalescent COVID-19 samples. The cDNA or gDNA used as material had been derived from T cells, B-cell-depleted T cells, or PBMCs.

The rearrangement uses TRBV5-1 and TRBJ1-5; 8 bases fit TRBD1. This TCR was sampled from a man between 35 and 55 years old with acute or convalescent COVID-19. The sequenced sample consisted of peripheral blood. The CDR3 DNA follows: TGCGCCAGCAGCCTGCAGGGGGCCAGGGGTCAGCCCCAGCATTTT. It specifies CASSLQGARGQPQHF.